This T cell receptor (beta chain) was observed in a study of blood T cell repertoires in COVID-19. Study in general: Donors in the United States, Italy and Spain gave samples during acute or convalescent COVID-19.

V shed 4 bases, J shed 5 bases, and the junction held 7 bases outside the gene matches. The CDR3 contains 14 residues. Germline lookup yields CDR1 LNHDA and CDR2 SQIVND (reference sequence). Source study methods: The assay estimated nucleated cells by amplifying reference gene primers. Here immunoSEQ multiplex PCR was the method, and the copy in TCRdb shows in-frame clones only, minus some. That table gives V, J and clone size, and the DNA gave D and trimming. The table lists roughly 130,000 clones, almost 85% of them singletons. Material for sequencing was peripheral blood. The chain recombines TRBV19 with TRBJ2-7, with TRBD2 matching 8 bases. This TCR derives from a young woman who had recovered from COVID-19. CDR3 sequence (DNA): TGTGCCAGTAGTAGAGGAGCGGGAGAAGACGAGCAGTACTTC. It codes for CASSRGAGEDEQYF.